The clone carrying this TCR beta chain came up many times. The source of the sample is a study of neurological immune-mediated disorders. Where libraries were unsorted, they were derived from 2 million PBMCs stored at -80 degrees C. Trimming took off 5 bases at V and 0 bases at J, with 11 bases between the two ends. The CDR3 totals 14 residues. From germline, CDR1 is DFQATT and CDR2 SNEGSKA (reference sequence). TCRdb reprocessed the 5' RACE reads via MiXCR and lists one record per CDR3 protein. The sample shows tens of thousands of distinct CDR3 sequences, about 13% of them seen only once. Source material: PBMCs. V gene TRBV20-1 combines with J gene TRBJ2-4; no reliable D call. The sequence came from a woman aged 55 to 70 with HTLV-1-associated myelopathy (HAM/TSP). Here the CDR3 reads CSALPNLAKNIQYF. The DNA for the CDR3 is TGCAGTGCTCTCCCCAACCTAGCCAAAAACATTCAGTACTTC.